This TCR beta chain was captured in a study of molecular identifiers for immune sequencing clone quantification. The use of previously described methods and listed TCR primers produced the bulk TCR libraries. MiXCR was run by TCRdb on the PCR reads, yielding one entry per CDR3 protein. This sample yields roughly 300,000 distinct CDR3 sequences, of which 24% are seen a single time; about 0.73% belongs to the top ten. Germline V lookup: CDR1 SQVTM, CDR2 ANQGSEA. CDR3 length equals 13 residues. Trimming stripped 7 bases from V and 3 bases from J, with 16 bases between. Sorting selected naive CD8 T cells with a CD8+CD4-CCR7+CD45RA+ phenotype.

The chain recombines TRBV29-1 with TRBJ2-7, with D uncertain. This receptor was identified in a human donor in good health. Some libraries in this study had Jurkat cell RNA spiked in. The material sequenced was naive CD8+ T cells from blood, with Jurkat cell RNA spiked in. Subset denoted: FACS-sorted CD8+CD4-CCR7+CD45RA+ naive T cells. The CDR3 protein is CSALEDSDYEQYF. CDR3 sequence (DNA): TGCAGCGCCCTAGAGGATAGTGACTACGAGCAGTACTTC.